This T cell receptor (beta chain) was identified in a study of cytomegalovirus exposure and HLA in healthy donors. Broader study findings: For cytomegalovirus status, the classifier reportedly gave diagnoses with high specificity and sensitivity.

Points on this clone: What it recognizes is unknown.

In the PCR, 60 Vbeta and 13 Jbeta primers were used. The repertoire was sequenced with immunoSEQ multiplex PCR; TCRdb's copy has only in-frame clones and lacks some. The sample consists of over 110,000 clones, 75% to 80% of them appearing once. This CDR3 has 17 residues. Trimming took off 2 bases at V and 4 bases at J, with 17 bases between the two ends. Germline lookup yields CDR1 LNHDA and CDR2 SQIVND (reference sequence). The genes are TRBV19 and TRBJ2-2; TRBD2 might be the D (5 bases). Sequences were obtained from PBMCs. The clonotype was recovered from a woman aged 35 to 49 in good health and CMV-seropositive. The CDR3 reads CASSILDSPRGTGELFF. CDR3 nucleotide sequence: TGTGCCAGTAGTATATTAGATTCCCCCCGGGGCACCGGGGAGCTGTTTTTT.